This T cell receptor (beta chain) derives from a study of blood T cell repertoires in COVID-19 (dated by TCRdb to about 2020). About the investigation overall: Samples covering the acute and convalescent phases of COVID-19 were provided by collaborators in the United States, Italy and Spain. The sample metadata nearly always contained a de-identified subject ID, COVID-19 status, age in years and sex. Where available, HLA class I and class II types were taken from metadata supplied by the sample provider and were not determined by assay-based typing. The dataset comprised deeply sampled blood TCRbeta repertoires from subjects exposed to, actively infected with, or recovered from COVID-19. The samples were drawn from two sources: the first 160 participants of the ongoing ImmuneRACE study, and 1,200 or so subjects contributed by 6 global collaborators. The material from the prospective study consisted of cDNA or gDNA derived from T cells, B-cell-depleted T cells, or PBMCs. The repertoires were released in a freely available public database meant as a resource for research on the immune response to SARS-CoV-2. Paper-wide results and their limitations: Clinical and demographic metadata were provided uncurated, with the amount varying by source and participant.

From cysteine to phenylalanine, the CDR3 is 16 amino acids long. CDR3 DNA is the only sequence kept; it has 48 bases, read in frame from the first base. From V the trimming removes 7 bases and from J it removes 7 bases, while the gene matches leave 14 bases of the junction unaccounted for. The germline V gene specifies MDHEN as CDR1 and SYDVKM as CDR2. About this clone: The target of this receptor is not known. No much larger clonotype is one base removed from it; base qualities were not supplied.

The collaborating institutions used their own protocols to collect whole blood in K2EDTA tubes. Collaborator samples were shipped for TCRbeta analysis as frozen whole blood, isolated PBMCs, or DNA extracted from either sample type. TCRbeta CDR3 regions were amplified from genomic DNA using the immunoSEQ Assay, a bias-controlled multiplex PCR. The original pipeline was this. Within the assay, amplification of reference gene primers was used to estimate how many nucleated cells each sample contained. To quantify the absolute abundance of each unique TCRbeta CDR3 rearrangement, sequence reads were collapsed and filtered. For each sample, productive Simpson clonality was calculated as the square root of Simpson's diversity index across productive rearrangements. This immuneACCESS table, as held by TCRdb, lists in-frame sequences with V and J called but not all clones. Of the missing ones, under half trace to an unresolved V gene in checked studies; the others have no known cause. That table supplies the V and J calls and clone size; D and trimming were determined from the DNA. The sample yields 64,000 or so clones; 80% to 90% were counted once. In total, the top ten clones hold more than 0.95% of the sample.

This clonotype was sampled from a middle-aged man with acute or convalescent COVID-19. The sequenced sample consisted of peripheral blood. Recombination connected TRBV28 to TRBJ1-3, with 9 middle bases fitting TRBD1. The bases are TGTGCCAGCACCTCCTCGGGACAGGGTCAAAGGAACACCATATATTTT. Its protein product is CASTSSGQGQRNTIYF.